This entry features one T cell receptor beta chain sequence. Its antigen is currently unknown. The same CDR3 arises from other DNA sequences in this sample as well. This sample stems from a study of shared clonotypes between healthy human individuals. Study-wide results and caveats: Naive subsets usually exceeded memory subsets in estimated richness.

The CDR3 has 14 residues. Germline-derived CDR1 and CDR2 are MNHEY and SMNVEV (reference sequence). Losses at the gene ends were 2 bases for V and 4 bases for J; bases not matched to a gene: 4. A deep-level run was used for the assay. Generated by immunoSEQ multiplex PCR, the TCRdb table keeps only in-frame clones and is missing some. The profile shows some 2.4 million clones, 93% of them singletons. The sequence came from a man aged 18 to 29 in good health. Some clones in this sample may be carry-over from other donors' samples. The specimen was naive CD4+ T cells from PBMCs. Subset given: CD45RA+ positively selected. J is TRBJ2-7 and V is TRBV27, with 8 positions matching TRBD1. The CDR3 DNA reads as TGTGCCAGCAGTTTACGGGACAGGCCGTACGAGCAGTACTTC. It encodes CASSLRDRPYEQYF.